This T cell receptor beta chain was documented in a study of blood T cells in healthy people across ages (dated by TCRdb to between 2014 and 2017). In terms of the full investigation: In model experiments, template switching captured roughly one uniquely barcoded TCR beta cDNA molecule for every two T cells. The study measured age-related changes in TCR beta repertoire diversity using deep sequencing normalized with unique cDNA molecular identifiers. The donors were split into four age groups: young (average around 15 years), middle-aged (roughly 40), aged (over 55) and long-lived (roughly 77). To avoid experimental bias, donors of different ages were randomly spread across the sequencing lanes. Two additional independent replicas of 1 million unique cDNA reads from the same blood draw were analyzed for two donors (one aged 18 to 30 and one aged 80 or older).

In this sample, this clonotype turned up a few times. This clone's antigen is unknown. Base qualities are missing; no much larger clone stands one base away. The donors were roughly 40 Caucasian individuals from Russia, aged 6 to 90 years, who were systemically healthy. About 10 milliliters of peripheral blood were collected from each donor into EDTA-treated Vacutainer tubes. Ficoll-Paque density-gradient centrifugation was used to isolate PBMCs, with at least 6 million per sample. Trizol reagent was used to extract total RNA from the PBMCs, yielding at least 6 micrograms per sample. The percentages of naive CD45RAhigh/CD27high T cells were determined by flow cytometry on a PBMC aliquot from every donor. Sequences SNHLY (CDR1) and FYNNEI (CDR2) are obtained from the germline V gene. Cut back by 8 bases and 1 base, the V and J ends lie 11 bases apart. Including cysteine and phenylalanine, the CDR3 has 13 amino acids. CDR3 DNA only is kept here, 39 bases in frame from base 1.

The full study reports these points: Compared with the aged group, more naive CD4+ T cells, fewer expanded clones and increased TCR diversity were shown by the long-lived group, suggesting age selection. As age increased, observed TCR beta diversity per million T cells dropped in a roughly linear way, and a significant reduction was already evident by age 40. A strong correlation was found between observed TCR beta diversity and the percentage of naive T cells measured by flow cytometry. Donor CMV infection status was unknown, potentially confounding age-related changes in expanded clonotypes. Since profiling was done on bulk unsorted PBMCs, naive and antigen-experienced compartments could not be conclusively compared. Estimates of total diversity from one million sequenced T cells were regarded as lower bounds and underestimates.

Receptor amplification or capture employed 5' RACE. Instrument on record: Illumina HiSeq 2500. The second PCR ran for about 6 to 12 cycles and used a J-beta primer mix along with a sample-barcoded 5' primer. A unique molecular identifier was introduced onto each TCR beta cDNA molecule by a template-switch 5' adaptor carrying 12 random nucleotides. At least 2.5 million CDR3-containing paired-end reads were obtained from each sample. All of the RNA was converted into first-strand cDNA using the Mint cDNA synthesis kit, with a TRBC-specific oligonucleotide serving as the primer. Following uracil-DNA glycosylase treatment, a first 18-cycle PCR with universal primers M1SS and BC2_uni_R was performed on all cDNA. The published analysis was carried out like this. For normalization, 1 million high-quality reads were randomly selected from each sample, with every read carrying a distinct molecular identifier. Instead of being binned into consensus sequences, reads that shared molecular identifiers were thrown out. MiTCR, with a Q25 quality threshold and the strictest error-elimination algorithm, was used for CDR3 identification, clonotype clustering and error correction. A nonparametric unseen species model with Euler transformation was used to estimate a lower bound on total TCR beta diversity. TCRdb itself trimmed the public reads at Q25 with fastp, ran MiXCR and retained productive beta chains. Every CDR3 protein is listed once, alongside the most common genes and DNA of its rows. The V and J calls were not made by the authors but by TCRdb's processing. The sample records fewer than 900,000 distinct CDR3 sequences, approximately 43% of which are singletons. Together, the top ten hold about 20% of the sample.

This TCR was recovered from a woman aged 60 to 75 in good health. The rearrangement combines TRBV2 with TRBJ1-2, with no confidently assigned D gene. Specimen: blood. The CDR3 loop reads CASVKDLNYGYTF. At the DNA level, the sequence is TGTGCCAGCGTAAAGGACCTTAACTATGGCTACACCTTC.